The 4 T cell receptor beta chains below all came from one sample that was sequenced in a study of CD4+ T cells in melanoma. The table came from immunoSEQ multiplex PCR; TCRdb's copy has only in-frame clones and leaves some out. The profile shows about 55,000 clones, 60% to 75% of them singletons. The source material was tumor tissue. These receptors were obtained from a human donor with melanoma.

Many counts were recorded for this clone. This chain connects TRBV2 to TRBJ1-1; possibly TRBD1 for D (5 bases). The V end lost 2 bases, the J end lost 6 bases, and 10 bases lay between the germline ends. Germline V CDR1 and CDR2: SNHLY, FYNNEI. The CDR3 is made up of 13 amino acids. The CDR3 here is CASSEPRGAEAFF. The CDR3 bases are TGTGCCAGCAGTGAACCGAGGGGAGCTGAAGCTTTCTTT.

The chain employs TRBV19 and TRBJ1-1, with D unclear. From germline, CDR1 is LNHDA and CDR2 SQIVND (reference sequence). The CDR3 runs to 14 residues. V was trimmed by 7 bases and J by 0 bases, leaving 12 bases between them. CDR3 nucleotides: TGTGCCAGTAAATCGGGAAACATGAACACTGAAGCTTTCTTT. Its protein product is CASKSGNMNTEAFF.

Note on this clone: It may be a read error: a sequence one base away is much more abundant. V gene TRBV7-8 combines with J gene TRBJ2-2; D is perhaps TRBD2 (6 bases). CDR3 length equals 16 residues. CDR1 and CDR2 from the germline V gene are SGHVS and FQNEAQ. DNA of the CDR3: TGTGCCAGCAGTCAGAAGCGGACGAGGAACACCGGGGGGCTGTTTTTT. Residues: CASSQKRTRNTGGLFF.

This clone has ten or more counts. The gene calls are TRBV7-2 and TRBJ1-5, with 7 bases fitting TRBD1. The ends lost 1 base at V and 4 bases at J; junction bases unmatched: 1. Germline CDR1 is SGHTA and CDR2 is FQGNSA. The CDR3 loop spans 14 amino acids. The CDR3 loop is CASSLGGQNQPQHF. CDR3 sequence (DNA): TGTGCCAGCAGCTTAGGGGGACAGAATCAGCCCCAGCATTTT.